A single sample gave rise to the 26 T cell receptor beta chains below, sequenced in a study of immune cell composition in non-small cell lung cancer. Normal lung sampling was at least 3 cm from the tumour, as distant as possible. The table came from immunoSEQ multiplex PCR; TCRdb's copy has only in-frame clones and leaves some out. The data show 3,000 to 4,000 clones, 69% seen once. The source material was non-adjacent lung tissue. The source is a human donor with non-small cell lung cancer.

The chain's CDR3 is CASSASPGLLSREQFF. CDR3 coding DNA: TGTGCCAGCAGCGCCTCACCCGGACTCCTATCGCGTGAGCAGTTCTTC. The chain carries TRBV2 and TRBJ2-1; TRBD2 might be the D (5 bases). The CDR3 has 16 amino acids. V was cut by 6 bases and J by 9 bases, with 24 bases left in between. Germline V CDR1 and CDR2: SNHLY, FYNNEI.

This clone was observed a few times. The chain has TRBV14 and TRBJ2-1; 7 bases align to TRBD1. CDR1 SGHDN and CDR2 FVKESK come from the germline V gene. J was trimmed by 8 bases and V by 4 bases; bases with no gene match: 5. The CDR3 runs to 13 residues. CDR3 region: CASSRGGGDEQFF. The CDR3 DNA reads TGTGCCAGCAGCCGAGGGGGCGGCGATGAGCAGTTCTTC.

The chain joins TRBV7-9 to TRBJ1-2, with 7 nucleotides matching TRBD1. The CDR3 loop spans 15 amino acids. Unmatched junction bases numbered 4, after V lost 3 bases and J lost 0 bases. Germline V gene data show CDR1 as SEHNR and CDR2 as FQNEAQ (reference sequence). The CDR3 reads CASSFSTGSNYGYTF. DNA for the CDR3: TGTGCCAGCAGCTTCTCGACAGGGTCTAACTATGGCTACACCTTC. Based on the CDR3 plus reference TRBV7-9 and TRBJ1-2, the full variable domain is DTGVSQNPRHKITKRGQNVTFRCDPISEHNRLYWYRQTLGQGPEFLTYFQNEAQLEKSRLLSDRFSAERPKGSFSTLEIQRTEQGDSAMYLCASSFSTGSNYGYTFGSGTRLTVV.

The chain is built from TRBV19 and TRBJ1-2; 7 bases map to TRBD1. V gave up 3 bases and J gave up 6 bases; unmatched junction bases: 1. The CDR3 is 12 residues long. CDR1 is LNHDA and CDR2 is SQIVND in the germline V gene (reference sequence). This CDR3 is CASSIQGDGYTF. CDR3 in DNA: TGTGCCAGTAGTATTCAGGGGGATGGCTACACCTTC.

V usage is TRBV9 and J usage is TRBJ2-1; TRBD2 matches at 7 bases. There are 16 residues in the CDR3. The V gene's germline CDR1 is SGDLS and CDR2 YYNGEE. V dropped 0 bases and J dropped 7; count of bases not matched to a gene: 10. CDR3 sequence reads: CASSVAPGLVRNEQFF. The CDR3 DNA sequence: TGTGCCAGCAGCGTAGCTCCTGGACTAGTGAGGAATGAGCAGTTCTTC.

With respect to this clone: A read error may account for a junction end that differs from germline. The CDR3 spells CASSIRGGGTWELFF. The CDR3 nucleotides read TGTGCCAGCAGCATACGAGGAGGGGGCACCTGGGAGCTGTTTTTT. V and J are TRBV4-2 and TRBJ2-2; TRBD1 might be the D (7 bases). Germline CDR1 and CDR2: LGHNA and YNFKEQ. This CDR3 is 15 amino acids long.

V gene TRBV14 combines with J gene TRBJ1-2, with 8 bases matching TRBD1. The CDR3 has 13 amino acids. Per germline, CDR1 SGHDN and CDR2 FVKESK. Losses at the gene ends were 5 bases for V and 8 bases for J; bases not matched to a gene: 7. CDR3 in amino acids: CASSYGQGSGYTF. In DNA form, the CDR3 reads TGTGCCAGCAGCTACGGACAGGGTAGCGGCTACACCTTC. The entire variable domain, with the rest obtained from reference TRBV14 and TRBJ1-2, is as follows: EAGVTQFPSHSVIEKGQTVTLRCDPISGHDNLYWYRRVMGKEIKFLLHFVKESKQDESGMPNNRFLAERTGGTYSTLKVQPAELEDSGVYFCASSYGQGSGYTFGSGTRLTVV.

The chain recombines TRBV30 with TRBJ2-3; TRBD2 matches 14 bases. The CDR3 is 19 amino acids. Germline values: CDR1 GTSNPN, CDR2 SVGIG (reference sequence). V trimming: 2 bases; J trimming: 4 bases; junction bases outside the gene matches: 14. In DNA, the CDR3 is TGTGCCTGGAGTTATATGAAGGTGACTAGCGGGGGGGCCCCAGATACGCAGTATTTT. Translation gives CAWSYMKVTSGGAPDTQYF.

The chain couples TRBV7-3 to TRBJ1-5, with 8 bases fitting TRBD1. The V segment lost 2 bases and the J segment 7 bases; nucleotides outside the gene matches: 1. In germline, CDR1 is SGHTA, CDR2 FQGTGA. The CDR3 loop spans 13 amino acids. This CDR3 reads CASSLDRGQPQHF. CDR3 DNA: TGTGCCAGCAGCTTAGACAGGGGACAGCCCCAGCATTTT. The variable domain in full, completed from reference TRBV7-3 and TRBJ1-5, reads GAGVSQTPSNKVTEKGKYVELRCDPISGHTALYWYRQSLGQGPEFLIYFQGTGAADDSGLPNDRFFAVRPEGSVSTLKIQRTERGDSAVYLCASSLDRGQPQHFGDGTRLSIL.

This chain connects TRBV5-4 to TRBJ2-7, with 7 bases matching TRBD1. CDR1 and CDR2 from the germline V gene are SGHNT and YYREEE (reference sequence). CDR3 length: 14 residues. With 4 bases clipped from V and 5 bases from J, the junction kept 9 bases outside the gene matches. CDR3 DNA: TGTGCCAGCAGCCCACAAGACAGGGTCGACGAGCAGTACTTC. Its protein product is CASSPQDRVDEQYF.

The chain uses TRBV30 and TRBJ2-7; D is ambiguous. CDR1 is GTSNPN, CDR2 SVGIG, per germline (reference sequence). Trimming shortened V by 4 bases and J by 3 bases, and 7 bases separated the two germline ends. The CDR3 contains 11 residues. The CDR3 region has the DNA TGTGCCTGGACACAGAGCTACGAGCAGTACTTC. This translates into CAWTQSYEQYF.

The chain combines TRBV4-3 with TRBJ2-1; 7 bases agree with TRBD2. There are 16 residues in the CDR3. Germline CDR1 reads LGHNA; CDR2 reads YSLEER. V trimming: 4 bases; J trimming: 2 bases; junction bases outside the gene matches: 8. CDR3 DNA sequence: TGCGCCAGCAGCCCCAAAGCGGGGAACCCCTACAATGAGCAGTTCTTC. Encoded protein: CASSPKAGNPYNEQFF.

DNA for the CDR3: TGTGCCAGCAGCACGGGACTAGCGGTCACTGGTGGTACCGGGGAGCTGTTTTTT. It translates to CASSTGLAVTGGTGELFF. The rearrangement uses TRBV7-9 and TRBJ2-2, with TRBD2 matching over 11 bases. CDR1 SEHNR and CDR2 FQNEAQ come from the germline V gene (reference sequence). CDR3 length equals 18 residues. The junction had 13 bases not matched to a gene; V was cut back by 5 bases and J by 5 bases.

The V gene is TRBV5-1, the J gene TRBJ2-7; 8 bases agree with TRBD1. V lost 3 bases and J lost 4; bases outside the gene matches: 6. Germline V gives CDR1 SGHRS, CDR2 YFSETQ. The CDR3 extends over 14 amino acids. CDR3 sequence reads: CASSSSGGEYEQYF. In nucleotides, the CDR3 is TGCGCCAGCAGCTCGTCAGGGGGCGAATACGAGCAGTACTTC.

J is TRBJ2-3 and V is TRBV30, with 7 positions matching TRBD2. CDR1 is GTSNPN and CDR2 is SVGIG in the germline V gene (reference sequence). The CDR3 loop spans 15 amino acids. With 0 bases clipped from V and 3 bases from J, the junction kept 6 bases outside the gene matches. CDR3 sequence: CAWSVLTGGTDTQYF. In DNA, the CDR3 is TGTGCCTGGAGTGTACTAACGGGGGGTACAGATACGCAGTATTTT.

This CDR3 reads CASSLSTVTAGYTF. CDR3 DNA sequence: TGTGCCAGCAGCTTATCGACAGTGACAGCGGGCTACACCTTC. This rearrangement joins TRBV7-9 to TRBJ1-2; a possible D gene is TRBD1 (5 bases). The V end lost 2 bases, the J end lost 8 bases, and 15 bases lay between the germline ends. Germline CDR1 is SEHNR and CDR2 is FQNEAQ (reference sequence). This CDR3 region has 14 residues.

This chain uses TRBV11-2 with TRBJ1-1, with D perhaps matching TRBD1 (6 bases). V lost 2 bases and J lost 6, with 13 bases in between. The V gene's germline CDR1 is SGHAT and CDR2 FQNNGV. The CDR3 is made up of 14 amino acids. CDR3 bases: TGTGCCAGCAGCTTATCAGGGGTGGGCGCTGAAGCTTTCTTT. The encoded protein is CASSLSGVGAEAFF. The variable domain in full, with the rest retrieved from reference TRBV11-2 and TRBJ1-1, is EAGVAQSPRYKIIEKRQSVAFWCNPISGHATLYWYQQILGQGPKLLIQFQNNGVVDDSQLPKDRFSAERLKGVDSTLKIQPAKLEDSAVYLCASSLSGVGAEAFFGQGTRLTVV.

The chain joins TRBV6-6 to TRBJ1-2; the D gene is possibly TRBD1 (5 bases). In germline, CDR1 is MNHNY, CDR2 SVGAGI (reference sequence). The V end lost 2 bases, the J end lost 7 bases, and 17 bases lay between the germline ends. This CDR3 comprises 15 residues. The CDR3 bases are TGTGCCAGCAGTTACACTGCAGGGTCTGGTTTTGGCTACACCTTC. Translated, it gives CASSYTAGSGFGYTF.

The CDR3 DNA sequence: TGTGCCAGCTCAAGGGGTCAGACAGGGCTCGGCTACACCTTC. This translates into CASSRGQTGLGYTF. This chain connects TRBV18 to TRBJ1-2; 7 bases map to TRBD1. Germline trimming cut 5 bases from V and 8 bases from J; bases unmatched to any gene: 11. This CDR3 has 14 residues. Germline lookup yields CDR1 KGHSH and CDR2 LQKENI.

This chain connects TRBV5-8 to TRBJ2-5, with D possibly being TRBD1 (6 bases). Trimming stripped 3 bases from V and 6 bases from J, with 18 bases between. Germline V gene lookup returns CDR1 SGHTS and CDR2 YDEGEE. The CDR3 runs 15 residues. The CDR3 protein is CASSWGYRESKTQYF. Here the CDR3 DNA reads TGTGCCAGCAGCTGGGGGTACAGGGAAAGTAAGACCCAGTACTTC.

This chain links TRBV13 with TRBJ2-3; 14 bases are shared with TRBD2. The CDR3 totals 17 residues. Germline-derived CDR1 and CDR2 are PRHDT and FYEKMQ (reference sequence). With 5 bases clipped from V and 5 bases from J, the junction kept 9 bases outside the gene matches. The CDR3 sequence: CASSNRLAGGLVDTQYF. In nucleotides, the CDR3 is TGTGCCAGCAGCAACAGACTAGCGGGGGGGCTTGTAGATACGCAGTATTTT. The variable domain in full, completed from reference TRBV13 and TRBJ2-3, reads AAGVIQSPRHLIKEKRETATLKCYPIPRHDTVYWYQQGPGQDPQFLISFYEKMQSDKGSIPDRFSAQQFSDYHSELNMSSLELGDSALYFCASSNRLAGGLVDTQYFGPGTRLTVL.

The chain joins TRBV10-3 to TRBJ2-5, with TRBD2 identical over 8 bases. Germline CDR1 reads ENHRY; CDR2 reads SYGVKD. This CDR3 comprises 15 residues. Germline trimming cut 2 bases from V and 5 bases from J; bases unmatched to any gene: 7. Here the CDR3 reads CAISEPGGARETQYF. CDR3 DNA sequence: TGTGCCATCAGTGAGCCCGGGGGGGCCCGGGAGACCCAGTACTTC.

This clone showed up just a few times. The chain has TRBV2 and TRBJ2-1, with 7 positions matching TRBD2. V lost 8 bases, J lost 6 bases, and 16 bases stayed unmatched. From germline, CDR1 is SNHLY and CDR2 FYNNEI. CDR3 length: 16 amino acids. CDR3 DNA: TGTGCCAGCTTCTTCCAGCGGGGACGTACTCGCAATGAGCAGTTCTTC. Translated, it gives CASFFQRGRTRNEQFF.

By share, this clone ranks as medium-sized. DNA of the CDR3: TGTGCCAGTAGTAGGGCCGAGGGTATGGACAATCAGCCCCAGCATTTT. This encodes CASSRAEGMDNQPQHF. The chain has TRBV19 and TRBJ1-5; unclear D gene. CDR1 and CDR2 from the germline V gene are LNHDA and SQIVND (reference sequence). This CDR3 has 16 residues. V dropped 4 bases and J dropped 3 bases, with 16 bases sitting between them.

J is TRBJ1-4 and V is TRBV5-4; D remains ambiguous. The germline V gene encodes CDR1 SGHNT and CDR2 YYREEE (reference sequence). The CDR3 is 14 residues long. The ends were cut back, 3 bases at V and 8 bases at J, with 14 bases in the middle. The CDR3 is CASSSTLTEEKLFF. DNA of the CDR3: TGTGCCAGCAGCTCGACCCTAACAGAGGAAAAACTGTTTTTT.

This chain links TRBV6-6 with TRBJ2-5; possible D gene TRBD1, 6 bases. This CDR3 spans 14 amino acids. Trimming pared 5 bases from V and 5 bases from J, leaving 15 bases between. Germline CDR1 reads MNHNY; CDR2 reads SVGAGI (reference sequence). The CDR3 here is CASSPQGFWETQYF. The DNA for the CDR3 is TGTGCCAGCAGTCCCCAGGGGTTCTGGGAGACCCAGTACTTC.